This T cell receptor (beta chain) is drawn from a study of beta chain features in type 1 diabetes. Findings and caveats of the study: TCRB CDR3s were moderately but significantly shorter in Type 1 diabetes patients in all four CD4+ subsets.

Note on this clone: Its antigen remains unidentified.

TCRB transcripts that were expressed got sequenced, as all of the isolated RNA had been reverse transcribed. Sequenced naive, central memory and regulatory T cell samples produced an average of roughly 3.5 million reads. The protocol was immunoSEQ multiplex PCR, while the TCRdb copy is restricted to in-frame clones and leaves out a portion. The top ten hold approximately 0.56% of the sample, which has around 160,000 clones, about 9% seen once. Every donor provided one heparinised blood draw, which averaged approximately 120 mL. All of the sorted populations showed purity greater than 98%. Germline assignment: CDR1 SGHAT and CDR2 FQNNGV. The V gene lost 5 bases and the J gene lost 7 bases, with 11 bases spanning the gap. CDR3 length: 13 amino acids.

This receptor was identified in a woman between 18 and 30 years old with type 1 diabetes. The chain uses TRBV11-2 and TRBJ2-2; D is perhaps TRBD2 (5 bases). Source material: central memory CD4+ T cells from blood. Written as DNA, the CDR3 is TGTGCCAGCAGCCCCCCGGGGTTCGGGGAGCTGTTTTTT. Its protein is CASSPPGFGELFF.